Listed below are T cell receptor beta chains from one sample, sequenced in a study of blood T cells in healthy people across ages. From the 5' RACE reads, TCRdb called clonotypes with MiXCR, one entry per CDR3 protein. The sample records 700,000 to 900,000 distinct CDR3 sequences, 50% to 65% being singletons. The specimen sequenced was blood. These receptors were taken from an elderly man in good health. CDR3s include the opening cysteine and the closing phenylalanine or tryptophan. The order of the fields is J gene, clone size, D gene, V gene, CDR3 DNA, CDR3 protein. A D gene is named only where the DNA matches it firmly. Not every row has a clone size; where given, it reads once, few, many or a size class.

TRBJ1-2 | few | - | TRBV7-9 | TGTGCCAGCAACCGGGCCGGGACCGCTAACTATGGCTACACCTTC | CASNRAGTANYGYTF
TRBJ1-1 | - | - | TRBV29-1 | TGCAGCGTTGGCCCTCGGGCGGGCTCCGACACTGAAGCTTTCTTT | CSVGPRAGSDTEAFF
TRBJ2-6 | - | TRBD1 | TRBV2 | TGTGCCAGCCGCCGGGGCGACAGGGGTAACTCTGGGGCCAACGTCCTGACTTTC | CASRRGDRGNSGANVLTF
TRBJ1-6 | - | - | TRBV15 | TGTGCCACCAGCAGAGATCTCGTTTCACCCCTCCACTTT | CATSRDLVSPLHF
TRBJ2-5 | few | TRBD1 | TRBV29-1 | TGCAGCGTGGGTCCGACAGGGGGGGAGACCCAGTACTTC | CSVGPTGGETQYF
TRBJ2-2 | - | TRBD2 | TRBV7-9 | TGTGCCAGCAGCTTACGGGAGGGGAGTTCCGAGGGGCACACCGGGGAGCTGTTTTTT | CASSLREGSSEGHTGELFF
TRBJ1-2 | few | - | TRBV20-1 | TGCAGTGCTGCGGGGGGAGCGGGGATGGGCTACACCTTC | CSAAGGAGMGYTF
TRBJ2-1 | - | - | TRBV5-1 | TGCGCCAGCAGACAAGGAGACAGCTACAATGATCAGTTCTTC | CASRQGDSYNDQFF
TRBJ2-1 | once | - | TRBV2 | TGTGCCAGCAGTGAGGACCCTTACAATGAGCAGTTCTTC | CASSEDPYNEQFF
TRBJ2-7 | - | TRBD1 | TRBV10-3 | TGTGCCATCAGGGCCTGGGACAGCTCCTACGAGCAGTACTTC | CAIRAWDSSYEQYF
TRBJ1-2 | - | - | TRBV6-1 | TGTGCCAGCAGTGAAGCAGTGGGGAGATCCTATGGCTACACCTTC | CASSEAVGRSYGYTF
TRBJ2-7 | few | - | TRBV27 | TGTGCCAGCACGTCGGCAGGGAACTACGAGCAGTACTTC | CASTSAGNYEQYF
TRBJ2-1 | few | - | TRBV12-3/TRBV12-4 | TGTGCCAGCAGTCCCCAAGGGAATGAGCAGTTCTTC | CASSPQGNEQFF
TRBJ2-3 | - | - | TRBV2 | TGTGCCAGCAGTAGGAAAGGCACAGATACGCAGTATTTT | CASSRKGTDTQYF
TRBJ2-1 | - | - | TRBV15 | TGTGCCACCAGCAGAGATGGGCGGGGACCGGGAAATGAGCAGTTCTTC | CATSRDGRGPGNEQFF
TRBJ2-2 | - | TRBD2 | TRBV6-2/TRBV6-3 | TGTGCCAGCAGTGGACTAGCCGGCGGGGAGCTGTTTTTT | CASSGLAGGELFF
TRBJ1-1 | - | - | TRBV20-1 | TGCAGTGCTAAGGGGGGGGTTTTGAACACTGAAGCTTTCTTT | CSAKGGVLNTEAFF
TRBJ2-1 | - | TRBD2 | TRBV18 | TGTGCCAGCTCACCACCAGCTAGCGGGAGTGATGAGCAGTTCTTC | CASSPPASGSDEQFF
TRBJ2-5 | - | - | TRBV12-5 | TGTGCTAGTGGGGCCGTTAGTACTAAGACCCAGTACTTC | CASGAVSTKTQYF
TRBJ2-4 | few | TRBD1 | TRBV13 | TGTGCCAGCAGCAGGACAGGGATGGAGCAGTACTTC | CASSRTGMEQYF
TRBJ2-7 | - | - | TRBV5-1 | TGCGCCAGCAGCTTGGCAGCAGGGTTCTCGTACGAGCAGTACTTC | CASSLAAGFSYEQYF
TRBJ2-1 | - | - | TRBV5-1 | TGCGCCAGCAGCCCCTTGGGGGTCTATGAGCAGTTCTTC | CASSPLGVYEQFF
TRBJ1-1 | few | - | TRBV2 | TGTGCCAGCAGCTACGGTTCCGGGAGAGGCATGAACACTGAAGCTTTCTTT | CASSYGSGRGMNTEAFF
TRBJ2-5 | - | - | TRBV20-1 | TGCAGGGCTAGAGATAAGGAGACCCAGTACTTC | CRARDKETQYF
TRBJ2-7 | - | - | TRBV7-6 | TGTGCCAGCAGCTTATCCGAGTCCTACGAGCAGTACTTC | CASSLSESYEQYF
TRBJ2-1 | once | TRBD2 | TRBV24-1 | TGTGCCACCAGTGATTCTTTACTAGCGGGTCTCTCCTACAATGAGCAGTTCTTC | CATSDSLLAGLSYNEQFF
TRBJ2-1 | - | TRBD2 | TRBV4-1 | TGCGCCAGCAGCCAAGCCCTAGCGGGAGTCCGTGAGCAGTTCTTC | CASSQALAGVREQFF
TRBJ2-1 | - | - | TRBV6-1 | TGTGCCAGCACCCAAAGGAATGAGCAGTTCTTC | CASTQRNEQFF
TRBJ2-7 | - | - | TRBV18 | TGTGCCAGCGCCCGCGGGGTGAACTCCTACGAGCAGTACTTC | CASARGVNSYEQYF
TRBJ1-5 | - | - | TRBV12-3/TRBV12-4 | TGTGCCAGCAGCCCCGACAGCTACAATCAGCCCCAGCATTTT | CASSPDSYNQPQHF
TRBJ1-2 | - | TRBD1 | TRBV6-1 | TGTGCCAGCAGTGAGTCAGGCAGGGGGCGGACTGGCTACACCTTC | CASSESGRGRTGYTF
TRBJ2-1 | - | - | TRBV20-1 | TGCAGTGCTAGTTCCATTGACCTCGGGCGGACCAGGGGTGAGCAGTTCTTC | CSASSIDLGRTRGEQFF
TRBJ2-3 | - | - | TRBV9 | TGTGCCAGCAGCGTCTCTAGCGCCCGAAACACAGATACGCAGTATTTT | CASSVSSARNTDTQYF
TRBJ1-2 | - | TRBD1 | TRBV25-1 | TGTGCCAGCAGTGCTTGGACAGGGGTTAACTATGGCTACACCTTC | CASSAWTGVNYGYTF
TRBJ1-4 | - | - | TRBV5-1 | TGCGCCAGCGCGGAACCTTTCAGCGGGCTTAATGAAAAACTGTTTTTT | CASAEPFSGLNEKLFF
TRBJ2-3 | - | - | TRBV7-3 | TGTGCCAGTGCAAGTGTTCGAGCTTCTGCGCAGTATTTT | CASASVRASAQYF
TRBJ1-1 | - | TRBD1 | TRBV5-6 | TGTGCCAGCAGCTCGAACGTGGGACAGGGGACGGCTTTCTTT | CASSSNVGQGTAFF